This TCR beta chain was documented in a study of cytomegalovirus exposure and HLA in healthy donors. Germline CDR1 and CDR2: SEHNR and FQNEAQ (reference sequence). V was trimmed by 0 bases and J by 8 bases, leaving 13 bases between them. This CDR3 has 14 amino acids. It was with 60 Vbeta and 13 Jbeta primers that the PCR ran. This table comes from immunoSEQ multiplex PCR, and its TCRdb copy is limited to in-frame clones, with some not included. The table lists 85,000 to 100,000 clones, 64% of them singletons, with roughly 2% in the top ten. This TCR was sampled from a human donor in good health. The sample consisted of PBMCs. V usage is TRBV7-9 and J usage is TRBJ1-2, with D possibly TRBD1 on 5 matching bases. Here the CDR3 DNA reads TGTGCCAGCAGCTTAGCGCAAGGGAGGGGCGGCTACACCTTC. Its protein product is CASSLAQGRGGYTF.